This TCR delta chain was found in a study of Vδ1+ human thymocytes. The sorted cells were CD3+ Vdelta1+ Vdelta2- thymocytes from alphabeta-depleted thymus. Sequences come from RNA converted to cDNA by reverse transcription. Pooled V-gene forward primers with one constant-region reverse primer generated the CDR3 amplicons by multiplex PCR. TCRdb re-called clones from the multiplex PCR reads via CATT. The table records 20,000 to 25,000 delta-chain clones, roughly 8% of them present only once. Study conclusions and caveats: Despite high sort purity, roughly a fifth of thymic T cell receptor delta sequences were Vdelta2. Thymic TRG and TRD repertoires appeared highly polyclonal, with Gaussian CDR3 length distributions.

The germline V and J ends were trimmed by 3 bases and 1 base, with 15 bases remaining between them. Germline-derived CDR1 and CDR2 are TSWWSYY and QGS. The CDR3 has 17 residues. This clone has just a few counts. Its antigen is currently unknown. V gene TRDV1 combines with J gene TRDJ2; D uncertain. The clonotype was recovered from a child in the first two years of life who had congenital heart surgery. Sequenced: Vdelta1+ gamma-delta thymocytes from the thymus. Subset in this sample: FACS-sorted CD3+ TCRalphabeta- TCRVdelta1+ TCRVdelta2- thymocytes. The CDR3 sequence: CALGDRTCHFLTAQLFF. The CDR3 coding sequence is TGTGCTCTTGGGGACCGTACTTGTCACTTTTTGACAGCACAACTCTTCTTT.